This is a list of T cell receptor beta chains from one sample in a study of OX40 agonist ivuxolimab in advanced cancers. The data were produced by immunoSEQ multiplex PCR, yet TCRdb's version contains in-frame clones alone and is incomplete. Of tens of thousands of clones listed, 89% are singletons. This specimen consisted of CD4+ or CD8+ T cells sorted from blood, obtained in a trial of the OX40 agonist ivuxolimab. These receptors were obtained from an adult with an advanced solid tumor such as melanoma, head and neck, liver or kidney cancer. Each CDR3 is given with its conserved first and last residue. A D gene is named only where the DNA matches it firmly. Size values are once, few and many counts, or a class for expanded clones, and some rows have none.

. | . | TRBJ2-3 | TRBV2 | TGTGCCAGCAGTGAAGCGCCCCGGACATCCTCTAGCACAGATACGCAGTATTTT | CASSEAPRTSSSTDTQYF
once | TRBD1 | TRBJ1-1 | TRBV5-1 | TGCGCCAGCAGCTTGGCTTACAGGGGCCATCAACCGAACACTGAAGCTTTCTTT | CASSLAYRGHQPNTEAFF
. | . | TRBJ2-3 | TRBV5-6 | TGTGCCAGCAGCTCACAGACTAATACGCAGTATTTT | CASSSQTNTQYF
. | . | TRBJ2-3 | TRBV14 | TGTGCCAGCAGCCCGTGGACAAAAGGAGATACGCAGTATTTT | CASSPWTKGDTQYF
once | TRBD2 | TRBJ2-1 | TRBV19 | TGTGCCAGTACCAAGCCGGGACTAGCGTTCTACAATGAGCAGTTCTTC | CASTKPGLAFYNEQFF
. | TRBD1 | TRBJ2-7 | TRBV14 | TGTGCCAGCAGCCTTGTTGGGACAGGGATCTACGAGCAGTACTTC | CASSLVGTGIYEQYF
. | . | TRBJ2-2 | TRBV13 | TGTGCCAGCAGCTTGGGTACCGGGGAGCTGTTTTTT | CASSLGTGELFF
. | . | TRBJ1-1 | TRBV5-1 | TGCGCCAGCAGCGATAGAGCTCAGCCTTTGAACACTGAAGCTTTCTTT | CASSDRAQPLNTEAFF
. | . | TRBJ1-2 | TRBV6-1 | TGTGCCAGCAGTGAAGTGGGGTCCAACTATGGCTACACCTTC | CASSEVGSNYGYTF
. | . | TRBJ2-4 | TRBV27 | TGTGCCAGCAGTCCGGGAGTTGCGGCCAAAAACATTCAGTACTTC | CASSPGVAAKNIQYF
. | TRBD1 | TRBJ2-6 | TRBV7-3 | TGTGCCAGCAGCCCAACTAAAAACCCGGACAGGATTCACTCTGGGGCCAACGTCCTGACTTTC | CASSPTKNPDRIHSGANVLTF
. | . | TRBJ2-1 | TRBV27 | TGTGCCAGCAGTTTAGTTGGGGGGCCCTACAATGAGCAGTTCTTC | CASSLVGGPYNEQFF
. | TRBD1 | TRBJ1-5 | TRBV10-3 | TGTGCCATCAGTGAGGTAAGGGGGCTCAATCAGCCCCAGCATTTT | CAISEVRGLNQPQHF
once | TRBD2 | TRBJ2-7 | TRBV19 | TGTGCCAGTAGTTGGGGACTAGCGGGAGTCTACGAGCAGTACTTC | CASSWGLAGVYEQYF
. | TRBD2 | TRBJ2-7 | TRBV6-5 | TGTGCCAGCAGGTACAGGACTAGCGGTTTGTACGAGCAGTACTTC | CASRYRTSGLYEQYF
. | TRBD2 | TRBJ2-7 | TRBV25-1 | TGTGCCAGCAGTGGACTAGCGGGGGGCCGCTCCTACGAGCAGTACTTC | CASSGLAGGRSYEQYF
. | TRBD1 | TRBJ1-5 | TRBV15 | TGTGCCACCAGCAGAGAGTTTGAGACAGGGGGGAGTCAGCCCCAGCATTTT | CATSREFETGGSQPQHF
. | . | TRBJ2-2 | TRBV1 | TGCACCAGCAGCCCGTGTGGGACTAGCATCTACGGCGGGGAGCTGTTTTTT | CTSSPCGTSIYGGELFF
. | TRBD2 | TRBJ2-7 | TRBV14 | TGTGCCAGCAGCCTTACGGGACTACCTTACTACGAGCAGTACTTC | CASSLTGLPYYEQYF
. | TRBD1 | TRBJ1-6 | TRBV9 | TGTGCCAGCAGCCGCTGGGGACAGAATTCACCCCTCCACTTT | CASSRWGQNSPLHF
. | . | TRBJ1-1 | TRBV19 | TGTGCCAGTACCCGGTCGGGGGGTTGGACTGAAGCTTTCTTT | CASTRSGGWTEAFF
. | . | TRBJ1-5 | TRBV7-6 | TGTGCCAGCAGCTTATTGGTAAATCAGCCCCAGCATTTT | CASSLLVNQPQHF
. | . | TRBJ2-1 | TRBV27 | TGTGCCAGCAGTTTAAAACCCGTAAGGGAGCAGTTCTTC | CASSLKPVREQFF
once | . | TRBJ2-7 | TRBV4-1 | TGCGCCAGCAGCCAAGTTGCTCAGGGCTCCTACGAGCAGTACTTC | CASSQVAQGSYEQYF
. | TRBD1 | TRBJ2-7 | TRBV10-3 | TGTGCCACTGTCACTGGGACAGGCCTCTTAGAGCAGTACTTC | CATVTGTGLLEQYF
. | TRBD1 | TRBJ2-1 | TRBV7-3 | TGTGCCAGCAGTTCGACAGGGGTGGATGAGCAGTTCTTC | CASSSTGVDEQFF
. | . | TRBJ1-2 | TRBV9 | TGTGCCAGCACCTCGTCCCCAGGCGCTGCTTACTATGGCTACACCTTC | CASTSSPGAAYYGYTF
. | . | TRBJ2-1 | TRBV7-2 | TGTGCCAGCAGCTTATTCGGGGCAGGGGAATTGGATGAGCAGTTCTTC | CASSLFGAGELDEQFF
. | TRBD2 | TRBJ2-1 | TRBV29-1 | TGCAGCGGGAAACTAGCGGGGGGATACAATGAGCAGTTCTTC | CSGKLAGGYNEQFF
. | . | TRBJ2-2 | TRBV6-4 | TGTGCCAGCAGTGACTCTGGGCCAGGCGCCGGGGAGCTGTTTTTT | CASSDSGPGAGELFF
. | . | TRBJ2-7 | TRBV14 | TGTGCCAGCGCCTTCGGGAGCCTCTCCTACGAGCAGTACTTC | CASAFGSLSYEQYF
. | . | TRBJ2-7 | TRBV11-2 | TGTGCCAGCAGCTTAGAGGCGAGGGTCGGGGTCCTCTACGAGCAGTACTTC | CASSLEARVGVLYEQYF
. | . | TRBJ2-7 | TRBV5-1 | TGCGCCAGCAGCCCTGGTTCCGACGAGCAGTACTTC | CASSPGSDEQYF
. | . | TRBJ2-7 | TRBV2 | TGTGCCAGCAGGGGCCGTGGGTCCCCCTACGAGCAGTACTTC | CASRGRGSPYEQYF
. | . | TRBJ1-5 | TRBV27 | TGTGCCAGCAGTTTAGGACAATATAGCAATCAGCCCCAGCATTTT | CASSLGQYSNQPQHF
. | . | TRBJ1-2 | TRBV21-1 | TGTGCCAGCACCCCTTACGGTGGCTACACCTTC | CASTPYGGYTF
. | . | TRBJ1-1 | TRBV5-1 | TGCGCCAGCAGCCCGGACCGCACTGAAGCTTTCTTT | CASSPDRTEAFF
. | TRBD1 | TRBJ1-1 | TRBV11-2 | TGTGCCAGCAGCTTTCCCCGACAGGGGGCGAACACTGAAGCTTTCTTT | CASSFPRQGANTEAFF
. | . | TRBJ2-5 | TRBV6-6 | TGTGCCAGCACTTCCTTGGTCGGGGAGACCCAGTACTTC | CASTSLVGETQYF
. | TRBD1 | TRBJ2-7 | TRBV7-8 | TGTGCCAGCAGCTTAGCTCCGACAGGGGAGGTTCTCGAGCAGTACTTC | CASSLAPTGEVLEQYF
. | . | TRBJ1-1 | TRBV7-6 | TGTGCCAGCAGCTTCGCTGGGCAGGGCCCTATGAACACTGAAGCTTTCTTT | CASSFAGQGPMNTEAFF
. | . | TRBJ1-4 | TRBV5-6 | TGTGCCAGCAGCTTAATGCAGGGAGCTGGTGAAAAACTGTTTTTT | CASSLMQGAGEKLFF
. | . | TRBJ2-5 | TRBV30 | TGTGCCTGGAATCAAGACATCGGGGAGACCCAGTACTTC | CAWNQDIGETQYF